Listed below are T cell receptor beta chains from one sample, sequenced in a study of cytomegalovirus exposure and HLA in healthy donors. Clones were sequenced by immunoSEQ multiplex PCR, and TCRdb holds only the in-frame ones, with some missing. Among approximately 210,000 clones listed, about 85% were seen once. Sequencing was done on a sample of PBMCs. The receptors come from a woman aged 50 to 60 in good health and CMV-seropositive. The CDR3 runs from the conserved cysteine through the conserved F or W. Fields, in order: D gene, clone size, J gene, V gene, CDR3 protein, CDR3 DNA. A D gene is named only where the DNA matches it firmly. A clone size is listed for some rows: how often the clone was seen (once, few, many), or a class if it is expanded.

>NA|few|TRBJ2-5|TRBV10-3
CAISGRKGGETQYF
TGTGCCATCAGTGGTAGAAAGGGAGGCGAGACCCAGTACTTC
>NA|NA|TRBJ1-5|TRBV6-5
CASSYGRDQPQHF
TGTGCCAGCAGTTACGGCAGGGATCAGCCCCAGCATTTT
>NA|NA|TRBJ1-2|TRBV2
CASSDRQTNYGYTF
TGTGCCAGCAGTGACCGACAGACTAACTATGGCTACACCTTC
>NA|NA|TRBJ1-6|TRBV5-1
CASSLAGEGRSPLHF
TGCGCCAGCAGCTTGGCGGGGGAGGGGCGATCACCCCTCCACTTT
>NA|NA|TRBJ1-1|TRBV5-1
CASSLGGGNTEAFF
TGCGCCAGCAGCTTGGGGGGAGGGAACACTGAAGCTTTCTTT
>TRBD1|NA|TRBJ1-1|TRBV7-8
CASSAQGAMTEAFF
TGTGCCAGCAGCGCCCAGGGGGCGATGACTGAAGCTTTCTTT
>NA|NA|TRBJ1-5|TRBV5-6
CASSLDGRNQPQHF
TGTGCCAGCAGCTTGGACGGTCGCAATCAGCCCCAGCATTTT
>NA|NA|TRBJ2-1|TRBV29-1
CSVSLTYTSYNEQFF
TGCAGCGTCTCCCTGACTTATACCTCCTACAATGAGCAGTTCTTC
>NA|NA|TRBJ2-7|TRBV18
CASSPGLGSRDEQYF
TGTGCCAGCTCACCTGGCTTGGGGAGTCGGGACGAGCAGTACTTC
>NA|NA|TRBJ1-2|TRBV9
CASSTLPRGGKDYGYTF
TGTGCCAGCAGCACCCTACCCCGAGGAGGGAAGGACTATGGCTACACCTTC
>TRBD2|NA|TRBJ2-2|TRBV5-1
CASSLTSGDSGELFF
TGCGCCAGCAGCCTGACTAGCGGGGACTCCGGGGAGCTGTTTTTT
>NA|NA|TRBJ2-3|TRBV5-1
CASRRQGVDTQYF
TGCGCCAGCCGCCGGCAGGGTGTCGATACGCAGTATTTT
>TRBD1|NA|TRBJ2-7|TRBV18
CASSPTTGSDGEQYF
TGTGCCAGCTCACCAACGACAGGGTCGGACGGCGAGCAGTACTTC
>NA|NA|TRBJ2-7|TRBV30
CAWSVQDWSEQYF
TGTGCCTGGAGTGTCCAGGATTGGTCGGAGCAGTACTTC
>NA|NA|TRBJ1-5|TRBV19
CASSIDEVAGQPQHF
TGTGCCAGTAGTATAGATGAAGTGGCTGGTCAGCCCCAGCATTTT
>NA|NA|TRBJ1-4|TRBV4-1
CASSQGGGGEKLFF
TGCGCCAGCAGCCAAGGGGGAGGGGGAGAAAAACTGTTTTTT
>TRBD2|few|TRBJ2-3|TRBV10-3
CATREAYVFNTDTQYF
TGTGCCACACGGGAGGCTTACGTATTCAACACAGATACGCAGTATTTT
>NA|NA|TRBJ1-3|TRBV5-1
CASSVYPGNTIYF
TGCGCCAGCAGTGTGTATCCCGGAAACACCATATATTTT
>TRBD1|NA|TRBJ2-4|TRBV6-6
CASIPGQGENIQYF
TGTGCCAGCATCCCGGGACAGGGTGAAAACATTCAGTACTTC
>TRBD2|once|TRBJ2-1|TRBV15
CATSSRGGAYNEQFF
TGTGCCACCAGCTCCCGCGGGGGGGCTTACAATGAGCAGTTCTTC
>NA|NA|TRBJ1-5|TRBV19
CASTPRRGNQPQHF
TGTGCCAGTACGCCCAGGAGGGGCAATCAGCCCCAGCATTTT
>TRBD1|NA|TRBJ2-7|TRBV4-2
CASTVGQGGIYEQYF
TGTGCCTCGACAGTAGGACAGGGCGGGATCTACGAGCAGTACTTC
>NA|once|TRBJ1-5|TRBV6-5
CASSEDGGNQPQHF
TGTGCCAGCAGTGAAGACGGGGGAAATCAGCCCCAGCATTTT
>TRBD1|NA|TRBJ2-7|TRBV7-9
CSSSFGLAGGDWEQYF
TGTTCCAGCAGCTTCGGGTTGGCAGGGGGCGATTGGGAGCAGTACTTC
>TRBD1|NA|TRBJ2-1|TRBV2
CASSRDRGYNEQFF
TGTGCCAGCAGCCGGGACAGGGGATACAATGAGCAGTTCTTC
>TRBD1|NA|TRBJ1-2|TRBV7-9
CASSPPLGQGESYGYTF
TGTGCCAGCAGCCCCCCTCTGGGACAGGGTGAATCATATGGCTACACCTTC
>NA|NA|TRBJ2-3|TRBV29-1
CSVVLFSTDTQYF
TGCAGCGTTGTCCTTTTTAGCACAGATACGCAGTATTTT
>NA|NA|TRBJ1-1|TRBV6-5
CASREVVYTEAFF
TGTGCCAGCCGCGAAGTGGTCTACACTGAAGCTTTCTTT
>TRBD1|NA|TRBJ2-1|TRBV6-4
CASSDFRTGVNEQFF
TGTGCCAGCAGTGATTTTAGGACAGGGGTCAATGAGCAGTTCTTC
>NA|NA|TRBJ2-5|TRBV5-1
CASSLDPGSGGTQYF
TGCGCCAGCAGCTTAGATCCGGGGAGCGGAGGGACCCAGTACTTC
>NA|NA|TRBJ2-1|TRBV15
CATSRDLSSYNEQFF
TGTGCCACCAGCAGAGATTTGAGCTCCTACAATGAGCAGTTCTTC
>TRBD1|NA|TRBJ1-5|TRBV19
CASSIRRDRDAQPQHF
TGTGCCAGTAGTATACGCCGGGACAGGGACGCACAGCCCCAGCATTTT
>TRBD1|NA|TRBJ2-3|TRBV9
CASSVVRTGDADTQYF
TGTGCCAGCAGCGTAGTCCGGACAGGGGATGCAGATACGCAGTATTTT
>NA|once|TRBJ2-3|TRBV5-1
CASSISTDTQYF
TGCGCCAGCAGCATAAGCACAGATACGCAGTATTTT
>NA|NA|TRBJ2-5|TRBV6-6
CASSNDEVSVLETQYF
TGTGCCAGCAGCAACGATGAGGTATCGGTTTTAGAGACCCAGTACTTC
>NA|NA|TRBJ1-5|TRBV2
CASSGQLTNQPQHF
TGTGCCAGCAGTGGACAGTTGACTAATCAGCCCCAGCATTTT
>NA|NA|TRBJ1-6|TRBV5-6
CASSLGGGNSPLHF
TGTGCCAGCAGCTTGGGGGGAGGTAATTCACCCCTCCACTTT
>TRBD1|NA|TRBJ1-2|TRBV29-1
CSVEGQGSYGYTF
TGCAGCGTGGAGGGACAGGGTAGCTATGGCTACACCTTC
>NA|NA|TRBJ2-2|TRBV7-7
CASSALTANTGELFF
TGTGCCAGCAGCGCCTTAACAGCGAACACCGGGGAGCTGTTTTTT
>NA|NA|TRBJ1-2|TRBV28
CASRGGPGYGYTF
TGTGCCAGCCGGGGAGGTCCAGGCTATGGCTACACCTTC
>NA|NA|TRBJ1-2|TRBV6-1
CASSDGLAGVTDGYTF
TGTGCCAGCAGTGACGGTTTGGCAGGGGTAACCGATGGCTACACCTTC
>TRBD2|NA|TRBJ2-7|TRBV5-1
CASSGGTSGSYEQYF
TGCGCCAGCAGCGGGGGGACTAGCGGCTCCTACGAGCAGTACTTC
>NA|few|TRBJ2-2|TRBV4-3
CASSQDYPNTGELFF
TGCGCCAGCAGCCAAGATTATCCCAACACCGGGGAGCTGTTTTTT